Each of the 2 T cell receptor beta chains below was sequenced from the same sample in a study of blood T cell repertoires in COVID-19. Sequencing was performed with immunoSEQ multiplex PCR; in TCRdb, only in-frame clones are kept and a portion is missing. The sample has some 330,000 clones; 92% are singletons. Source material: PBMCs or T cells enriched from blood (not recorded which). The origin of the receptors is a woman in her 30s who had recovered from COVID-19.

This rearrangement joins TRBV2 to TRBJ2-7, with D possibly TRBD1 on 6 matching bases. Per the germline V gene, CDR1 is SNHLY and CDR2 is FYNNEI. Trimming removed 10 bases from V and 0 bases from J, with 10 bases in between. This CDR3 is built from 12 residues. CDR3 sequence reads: CATGDVSYEQYF. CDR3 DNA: TGTGCCACAGGGGACGTCTCCTACGAGCAGTACTTC. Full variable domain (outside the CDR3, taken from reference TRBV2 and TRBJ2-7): EPEVTQTPSHQVTQMGQEVILRCVPISNHLYFYWYRQILGQKVEFLVSFYNNEISEKSEIFDDQFSVERPDGSNFTLKIRSTKLEDSAMYFCATGDVSYEQYFGPGTRLTVT.

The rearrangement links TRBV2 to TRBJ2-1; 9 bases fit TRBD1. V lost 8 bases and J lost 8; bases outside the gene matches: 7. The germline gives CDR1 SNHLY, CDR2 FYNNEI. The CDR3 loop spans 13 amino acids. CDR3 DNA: TGTGCCAGCGCCCGACAGGGGGGGGATGAGCAGTTCTTC. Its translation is CASARQGGDEQFF.